The present entry profiles one TCR beta chain with its context. The germline gives CDR1 SNHLY, CDR2 FYNNEI. This CDR3 is 15 amino acids long. With 3 bases removed from V and 0 bases from J, the gap between germline ends came to 11 bases. This record comes from a study of blood T cell repertoires in COVID-19. Study-level background: In each case, the material was cDNA or gDNA derived from T cells, B-cell-depleted T cells, or PBMCs.

Per the authors' pipeline: Amplified reference gene primers provided the basis for estimating nucleated cell counts. Some clones are missing from TCRdb's copy, which holds only in-frame ones; the method was immunoSEQ multiplex PCR. That table is the source of V, J and clone size, and D and trimming were worked out from the DNA. The sample records fewer than 350,000 clones, 85% being singletons. The V call is TRBV2, the J call TRBJ1-2; D unclear. The sample consisted of peripheral blood. The clonotype originates from a woman aged 45-59 years with active or convalescent COVID-19. The CDR3 spells CASSEAWRANYGYTF. CDR3 coding DNA: TGTGCCAGCAGTGAGGCATGGAGAGCTAACTATGGCTACACCTTC.